This T cell receptor (beta chain) is drawn from a study of cytomegalovirus exposure and HLA in healthy donors. Worth noting for this clone: Its antigen is not known.

Donors had nominal health at sampling but likely had unrecorded immune exposures. The PCR contained 60 Vbeta and 13 Jbeta primers. TCRdb's table, derived via immunoSEQ multiplex PCR, lists solely in-frame clones and lacks some. The data hold around 100,000 clones, with roughly 74% observed a single time. The germline V gene encodes CDR1 SGHDT and CDR2 YYEEEE. Trimming stripped 4 bases from V and 8 bases from J, with 15 bases between. This CDR3 comprises 14 residues. The study's findings and limits: From TCR beta sequences, most subjects' HLA-A and HLA-B alleles were reportedly predicted accurately. In a later analysis, HLA-associated TCR beta chains were more clonally expanded than equally common others.

This TCR was sampled from a woman aged 18 to 35 in good health and CMV-seropositive. The sample was PBMCs. The rearrangement uses TRBV5-6 and TRBJ1-4, with D possibly TRBD1 on 5 matching bases. The chain's CDR3 is CASSPAGGSEKLFF. The DNA for the CDR3 is TGTGCCAGCAGCCCCGCCGGGGGGTCCGAAAAACTGTTTTTT.